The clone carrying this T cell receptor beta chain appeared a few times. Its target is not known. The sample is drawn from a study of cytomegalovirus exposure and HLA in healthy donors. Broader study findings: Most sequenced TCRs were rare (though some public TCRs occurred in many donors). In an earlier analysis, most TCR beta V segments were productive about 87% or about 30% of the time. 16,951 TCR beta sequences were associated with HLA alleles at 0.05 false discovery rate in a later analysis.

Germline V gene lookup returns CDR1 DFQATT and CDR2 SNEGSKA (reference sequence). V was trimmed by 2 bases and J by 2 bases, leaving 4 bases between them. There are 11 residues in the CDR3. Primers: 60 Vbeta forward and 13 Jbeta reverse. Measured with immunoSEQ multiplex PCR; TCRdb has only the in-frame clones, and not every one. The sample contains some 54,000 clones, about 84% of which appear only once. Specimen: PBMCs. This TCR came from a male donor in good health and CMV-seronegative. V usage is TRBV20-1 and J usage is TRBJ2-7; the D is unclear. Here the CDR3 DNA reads TGCAGTGCTAGACCAGCCTACGAGCAGTACTTC. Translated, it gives CSARPAYEQYF.